Described below is a single TCR beta chain sequence and its context. It lacks a known antigen. Base qualities are missing; no much larger clone stands one base away. TCRbeta CDR3 regions were amplified from genomic DNA using the immunoSEQ Assay, a bias-controlled multiplex PCR. In the authors' own workflow: The number of nucleated cells in each sample was estimated by amplification of reference gene primers within the assay. To quantify the absolute abundance of each unique TCRbeta CDR3 rearrangement, sequence reads were collapsed and filtered. For each sample, productive Simpson clonality was calculated as the square root of Simpson's diversity index over productive rearrangements. Here the immuneACCESS table is served through TCRdb, limited to in-frame sequences with V and J called. Missing clones are a known gap in these copies; in checked studies unresolved V genes cover under half, and the rest lacks a known reason. The V and J calls and the clone size are those of that table, but D and trimming were determined from the DNA. The sample table records roughly 190,000 clones; around nine tenths of these occur just once. Together, the top ten hold 2.5% to 4% of the sample.

Each collaborating institution followed its own protocols to collect whole blood in K2EDTA tubes. For TCRbeta analysis, collaborator samples were shipped as frozen whole blood, as isolated PBMCs, or as DNA extracted from either sample type. The source of the sample is a study of blood T cell repertoires in COVID-19 (dated by TCRdb to about 2020). A note on the overall study: Collaborator samples came from the United States, Italy and Spain and covered acute and convalescent phases of COVID-19. Nearly every sample came with metadata listing a de-identified subject ID, COVID-19 status, age in years and sex. Where available, HLA class I and class II types were obtained from metadata supplied by the sample provider rather than from assay-based typing. Deeply sampled blood TCRbeta repertoires from subjects exposed to, actively infected with, or recovered from COVID-19 were included in the dataset. A freely available public database, intended as a resource for researchers studying the immune response to SARS-CoV-2, is where the repertoires were released. The material from the prospective study consisted of cDNA or gDNA derived from T cells, B-cell-depleted T cells, or PBMCs. The samples were drawn from two sources: the first 160 participants of the ongoing ImmuneRACE study, and 1,254 subjects contributed by 6 global collaborators. Study-wide conclusions, independent of this receptor: The quantity of clinical and demographic metadata differed by source and by participant and was supplied without curation.

From its cysteine to its phenylalanine, the CDR3 spans 11 amino acids. Of the read, only the CDR3 DNA is kept; its 33 bases are in frame from base 1. The germline V gene supplies CDR1 SNHLY and CDR2 FYNNEI. V is pared back by 8 bases and J by 2 bases, with 5 bases lying between the germline termini. The rearranged segments are TRBV2 and TRBJ2-3; the D gene is unclear. The sample consisted of peripheral blood. This clonotype was sampled from a man aged 65 to 79 with acute or convalescent COVID-19. Read as DNA, the sequence is TGTGCCAGCCGCGCCACAGATACGCAGTATTTT. It translates to CASRATDTQYF.